This paragraph covers one T cell receptor (beta chain) sequence. No antigen is known for it. There are 19 residues in the CDR3. The junction had 14 bases not matched to a gene; V was cut back by 4 bases and J by 5 bases. Germline V gene sequence: CDR1 SGHNT, CDR2 YYREEE (reference sequence). Clones were sequenced by immunoSEQ multiplex PCR, and TCRdb holds only the in-frame ones, with some missing. Altogether about 2.3 million clones are present, around 93% being singletons, with the ten largest covering 0.37%. This specimen comes from a study of shared clonotypes between healthy human individuals. Across the study: Three CD4 naive, three CD4 memory, two CD8 naive and one CD8 memory plate were used per donor. Regarding the study as a whole: Estimated richness was generally greater in naive than memory subsets.

The receptor comes from a man aged 18 to 29 in good health. Some clones in this sample may be carry-over from other donors' samples. The sequencing sample was made of naive CD4+ T cells from PBMCs. This sample's subset: CD45RA+ positively selected. The V and J genes are TRBV5-4 and TRBJ2-3, with 15 bases matching TRBD2. The CDR3 sequence is CASSPGTSGRRYSQDTQYF. CDR3 DNA sequence: TGTGCCAGCAGCCCCGGGACTAGCGGGAGGCGGTATTCTCAAGATACGCAGTATTTT.